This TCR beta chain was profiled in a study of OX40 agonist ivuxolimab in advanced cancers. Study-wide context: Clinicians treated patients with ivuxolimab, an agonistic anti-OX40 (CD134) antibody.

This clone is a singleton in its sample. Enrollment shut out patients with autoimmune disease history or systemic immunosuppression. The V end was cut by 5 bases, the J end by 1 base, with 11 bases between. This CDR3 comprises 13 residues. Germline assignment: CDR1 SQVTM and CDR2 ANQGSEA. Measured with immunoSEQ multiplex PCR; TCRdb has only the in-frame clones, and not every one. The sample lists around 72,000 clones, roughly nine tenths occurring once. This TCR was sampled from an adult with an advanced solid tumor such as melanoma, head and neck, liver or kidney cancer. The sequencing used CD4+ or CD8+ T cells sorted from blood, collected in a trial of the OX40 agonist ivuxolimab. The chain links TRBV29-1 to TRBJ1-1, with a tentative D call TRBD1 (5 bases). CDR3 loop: CSVSTQGNTEAFF. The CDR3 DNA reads TGCAGCGTTAGCACTCAGGGGAACACTGAAGCTTTCTTT.